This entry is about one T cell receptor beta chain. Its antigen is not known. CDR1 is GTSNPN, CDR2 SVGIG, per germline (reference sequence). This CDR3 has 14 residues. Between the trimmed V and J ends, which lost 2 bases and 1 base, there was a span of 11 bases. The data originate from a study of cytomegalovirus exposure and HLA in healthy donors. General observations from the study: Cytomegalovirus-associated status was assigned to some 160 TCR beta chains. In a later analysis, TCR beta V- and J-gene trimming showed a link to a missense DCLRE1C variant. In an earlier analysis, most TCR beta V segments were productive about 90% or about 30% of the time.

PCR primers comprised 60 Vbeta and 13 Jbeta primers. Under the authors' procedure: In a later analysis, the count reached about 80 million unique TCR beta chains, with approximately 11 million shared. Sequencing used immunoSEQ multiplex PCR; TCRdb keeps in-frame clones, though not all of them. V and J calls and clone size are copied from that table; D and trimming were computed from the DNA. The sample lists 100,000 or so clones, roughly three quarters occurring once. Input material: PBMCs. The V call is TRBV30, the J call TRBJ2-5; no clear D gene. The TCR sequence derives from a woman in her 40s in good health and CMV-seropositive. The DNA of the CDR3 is TGTGCCTGGAGTCCCCCCGCGCCCCAAGAGACCCAGTACTTC. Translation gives CAWSPPAPQETQYF.